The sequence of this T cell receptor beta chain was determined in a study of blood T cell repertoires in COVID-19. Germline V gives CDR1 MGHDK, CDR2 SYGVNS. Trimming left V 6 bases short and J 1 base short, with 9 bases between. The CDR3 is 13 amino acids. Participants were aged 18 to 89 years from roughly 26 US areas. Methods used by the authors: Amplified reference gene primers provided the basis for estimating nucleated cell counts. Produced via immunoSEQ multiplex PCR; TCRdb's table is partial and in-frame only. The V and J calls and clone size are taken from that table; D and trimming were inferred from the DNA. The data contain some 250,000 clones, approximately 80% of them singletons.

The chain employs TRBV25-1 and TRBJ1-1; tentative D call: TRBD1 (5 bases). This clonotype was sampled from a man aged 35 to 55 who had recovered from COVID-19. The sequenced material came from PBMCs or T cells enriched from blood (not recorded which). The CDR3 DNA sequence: TGTGCCAGCAGGACAGACCAGAACACTGAAGCTTTCTTT. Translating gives CASRTDQNTEAFF.